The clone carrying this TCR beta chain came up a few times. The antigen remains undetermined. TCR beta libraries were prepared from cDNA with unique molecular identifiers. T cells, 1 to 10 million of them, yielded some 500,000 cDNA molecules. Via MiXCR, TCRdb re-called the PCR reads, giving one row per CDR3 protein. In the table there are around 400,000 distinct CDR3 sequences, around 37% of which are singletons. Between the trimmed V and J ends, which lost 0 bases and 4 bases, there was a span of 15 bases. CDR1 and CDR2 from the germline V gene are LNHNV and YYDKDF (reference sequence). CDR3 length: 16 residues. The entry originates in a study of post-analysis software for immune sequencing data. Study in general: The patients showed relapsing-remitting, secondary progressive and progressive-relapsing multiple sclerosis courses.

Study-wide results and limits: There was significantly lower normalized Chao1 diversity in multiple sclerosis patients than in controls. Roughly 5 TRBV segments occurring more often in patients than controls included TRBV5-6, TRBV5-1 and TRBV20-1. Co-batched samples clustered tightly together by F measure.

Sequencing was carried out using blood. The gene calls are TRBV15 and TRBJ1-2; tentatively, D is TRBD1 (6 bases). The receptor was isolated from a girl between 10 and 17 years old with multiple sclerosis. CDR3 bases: TGTGCCACCAGCAGAGATAACGGGGGGCCGAGCTATGGCTACACCTTC. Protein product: CATSRDNGGPSYGYTF. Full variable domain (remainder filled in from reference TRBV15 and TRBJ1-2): DAMVIQNPRYQVTQFGKPVTLSCSQTLNHNVMYWYQQKSSQAPKLLFHYYDKDFNNEADTPDNFQSRRPNTSFCFLDIRSPGLGDTAMYLCATSRDNGGPSYGYTFGSGTRLTVV.